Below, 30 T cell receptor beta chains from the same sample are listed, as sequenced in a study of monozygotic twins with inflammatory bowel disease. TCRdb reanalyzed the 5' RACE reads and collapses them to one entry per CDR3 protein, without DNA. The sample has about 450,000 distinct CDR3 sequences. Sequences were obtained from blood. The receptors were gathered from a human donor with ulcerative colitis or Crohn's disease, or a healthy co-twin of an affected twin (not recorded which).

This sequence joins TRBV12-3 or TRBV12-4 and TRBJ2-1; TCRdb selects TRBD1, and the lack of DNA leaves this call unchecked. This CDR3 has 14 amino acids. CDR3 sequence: CASSLGDYSTEQFF.

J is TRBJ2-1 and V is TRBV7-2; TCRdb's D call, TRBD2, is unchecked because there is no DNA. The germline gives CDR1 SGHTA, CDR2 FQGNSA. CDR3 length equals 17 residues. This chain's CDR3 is CASSLAESSVYFYEQFF.

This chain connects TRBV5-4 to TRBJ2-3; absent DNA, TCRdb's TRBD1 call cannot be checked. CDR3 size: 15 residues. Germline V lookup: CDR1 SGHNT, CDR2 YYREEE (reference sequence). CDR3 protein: CASSLTGVSTDTQYF.

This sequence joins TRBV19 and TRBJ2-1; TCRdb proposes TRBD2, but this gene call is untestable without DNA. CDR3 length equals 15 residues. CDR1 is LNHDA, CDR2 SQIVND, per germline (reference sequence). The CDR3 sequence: CASSIGSGRPNEQFF.

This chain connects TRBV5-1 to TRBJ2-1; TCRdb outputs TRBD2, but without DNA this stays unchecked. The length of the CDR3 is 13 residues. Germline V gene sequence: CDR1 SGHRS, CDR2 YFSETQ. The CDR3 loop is CASRSSGLNEQFF.

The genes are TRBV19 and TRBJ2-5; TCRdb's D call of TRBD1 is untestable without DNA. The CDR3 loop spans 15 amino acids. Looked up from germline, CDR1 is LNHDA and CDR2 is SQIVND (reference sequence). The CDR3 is CASSQHPLRDETQYF. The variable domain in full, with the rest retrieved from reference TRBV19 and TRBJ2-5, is DGGITQSPKYLFRKEGQNVTLSCEQNLNHDAMYWYRQDPGQGLRLIYYSQIVNDFQKGDIAEGYSVSREKKESFPLTVTSAQKNPTAFYLCASSQHPLRDETQYFGPGTRLLVL.

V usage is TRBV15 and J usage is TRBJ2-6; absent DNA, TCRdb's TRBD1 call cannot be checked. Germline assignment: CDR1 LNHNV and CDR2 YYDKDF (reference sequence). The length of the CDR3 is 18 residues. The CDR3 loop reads CATSRRGQGVSGANVLTF.

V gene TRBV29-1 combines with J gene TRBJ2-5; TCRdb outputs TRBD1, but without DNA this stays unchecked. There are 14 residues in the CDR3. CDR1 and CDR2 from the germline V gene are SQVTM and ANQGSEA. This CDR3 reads CSYIPGTGKETQYF.

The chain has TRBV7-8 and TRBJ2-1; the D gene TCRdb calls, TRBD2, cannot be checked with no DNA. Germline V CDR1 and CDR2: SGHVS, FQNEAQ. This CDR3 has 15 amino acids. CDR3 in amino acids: CASSYGLSSYNEQFF.

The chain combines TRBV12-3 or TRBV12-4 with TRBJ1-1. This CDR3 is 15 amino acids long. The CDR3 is CASILKGNGFTEAFF.

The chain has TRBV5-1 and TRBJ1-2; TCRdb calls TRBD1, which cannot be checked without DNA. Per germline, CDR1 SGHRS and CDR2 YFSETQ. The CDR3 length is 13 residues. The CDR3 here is CASSNRGDYGYTF.

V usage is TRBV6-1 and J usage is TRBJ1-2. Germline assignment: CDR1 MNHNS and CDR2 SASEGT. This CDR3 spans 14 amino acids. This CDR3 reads CASSTSTKNYGYTF.

The CDR3 protein is CSADPGQRIDEQFF. The gene calls are TRBV20-1 and TRBJ2-1; absent DNA, TCRdb's TRBD1 call cannot be checked. Germline V gene data show CDR1 as DFQATT and CDR2 as SNEGSKA (reference sequence). The CDR3 runs 14 residues.

CDR3 protein: CASSLVSASTDTQYF. The chain combines TRBV11-2 with TRBJ2-3. In germline, CDR1 is SGHAT, CDR2 FQNNGV. CDR3 length equals 15 residues.

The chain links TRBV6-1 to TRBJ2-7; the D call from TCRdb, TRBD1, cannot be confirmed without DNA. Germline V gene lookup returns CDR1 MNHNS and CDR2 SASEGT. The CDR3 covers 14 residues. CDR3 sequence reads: CASSGTGTRDEQYF.

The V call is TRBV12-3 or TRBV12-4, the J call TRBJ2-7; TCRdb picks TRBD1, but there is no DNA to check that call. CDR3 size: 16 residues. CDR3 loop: CASSPSGQGVTTKQYF.

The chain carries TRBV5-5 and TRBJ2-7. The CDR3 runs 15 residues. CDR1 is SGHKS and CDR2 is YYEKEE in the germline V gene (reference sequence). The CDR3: CASSPYSVTSYEQYF. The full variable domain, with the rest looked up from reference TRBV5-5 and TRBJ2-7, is DAGVTQSPTHLIKTRGQQVTLRCSPISGHKSVSWYQQVLGQGPQFIFQYYEKEERGRGNFPDRFSARQFPNYSSELNVNALLLGDSALYLCASSPYSVTSYEQYFGPGTRLTVT.

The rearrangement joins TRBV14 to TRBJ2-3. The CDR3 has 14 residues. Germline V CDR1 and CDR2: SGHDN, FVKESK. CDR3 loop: CASSQFLAADTQYF.

The CDR3 loop is CASSVAGQNTGELFF. The genes are TRBV9 and TRBJ2-2; TCRdb lists TRBD1, though no DNA is available to test this call. The CDR3 has 15 residues. Germline V gene sequence: CDR1 SGDLS, CDR2 YYNGEE.

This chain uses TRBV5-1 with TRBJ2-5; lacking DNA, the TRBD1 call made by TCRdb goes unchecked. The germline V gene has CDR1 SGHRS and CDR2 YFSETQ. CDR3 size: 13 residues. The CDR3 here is CASRFEGSETQYF.

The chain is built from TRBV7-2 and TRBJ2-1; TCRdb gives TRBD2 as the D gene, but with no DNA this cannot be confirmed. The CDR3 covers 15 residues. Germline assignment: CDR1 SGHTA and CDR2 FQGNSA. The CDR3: CASSFTSGSGNEQFF.

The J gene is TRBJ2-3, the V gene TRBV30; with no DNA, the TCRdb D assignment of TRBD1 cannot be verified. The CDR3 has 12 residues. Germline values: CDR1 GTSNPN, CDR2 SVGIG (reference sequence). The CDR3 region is CAFRGEGDTQYF.

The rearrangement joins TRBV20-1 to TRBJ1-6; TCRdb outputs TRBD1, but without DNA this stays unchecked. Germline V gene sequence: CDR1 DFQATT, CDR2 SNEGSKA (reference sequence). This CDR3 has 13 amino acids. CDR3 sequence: CSARGGAGSPLHF.

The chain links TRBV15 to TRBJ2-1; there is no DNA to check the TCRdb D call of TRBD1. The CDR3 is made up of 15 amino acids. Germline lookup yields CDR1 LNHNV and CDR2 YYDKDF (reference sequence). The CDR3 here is CATSRAGTGLNEQFF.

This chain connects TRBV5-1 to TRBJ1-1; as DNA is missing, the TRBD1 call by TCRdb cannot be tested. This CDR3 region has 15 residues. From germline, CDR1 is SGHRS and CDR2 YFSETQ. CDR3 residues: CASSLIPGMNTEAFF.

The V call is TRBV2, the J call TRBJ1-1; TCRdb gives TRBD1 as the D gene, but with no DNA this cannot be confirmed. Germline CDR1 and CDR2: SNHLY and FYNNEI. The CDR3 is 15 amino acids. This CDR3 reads CASGSGNSRDTEAFF.

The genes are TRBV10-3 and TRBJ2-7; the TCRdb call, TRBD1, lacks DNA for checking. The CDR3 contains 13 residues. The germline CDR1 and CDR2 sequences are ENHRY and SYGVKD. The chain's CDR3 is CAILRTDSYEQYF.

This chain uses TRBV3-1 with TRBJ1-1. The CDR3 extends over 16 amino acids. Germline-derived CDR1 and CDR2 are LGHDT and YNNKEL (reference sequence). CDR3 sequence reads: CASSQDVRQLNTEAFF.

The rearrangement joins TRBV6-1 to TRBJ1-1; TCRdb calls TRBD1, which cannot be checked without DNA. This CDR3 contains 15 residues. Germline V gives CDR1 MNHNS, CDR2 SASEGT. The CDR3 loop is CASSPQGEKNTEAFF.

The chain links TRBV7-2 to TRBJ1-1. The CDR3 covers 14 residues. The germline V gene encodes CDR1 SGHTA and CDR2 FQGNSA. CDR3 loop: CASSPGGGAAEAFF.